Listed below are T cell receptor beta chains from one sample, sequenced in a study of CD8+ T cells in alopecia areata. Libraries were prepared by immunoSEQ multiplex PCR; TCRdb keeps only in-frame clonotypes and omits some of them. This sample yields 35,000 to 50,000 clones, of which 65% are seen a single time; about a fifth belongs to the top ten. Here the sequenced sample was CD8+ T cells sorted from blood, taken at week 4, from a patient treated with tofacitinib. The receptor source for this set is a human donor with alopecia areata. Both conserved end residues are part of each CDR3. The D gene is left open where the match is weak. Expanded clones are given a class, and other clones once, few, many or no size at all.

CDR3aa,CDR3nt,d_gene,len,j_gene,abundance,v_gene
CSVNGRDGSYEQYF,TGCAGCGTCAATGGACGGGACGGTTCCTACGAGCAGTACTTC,.,14,TRBJ2-7,.,TRBV29-1
CASRNGTNEQFF,TGTGCCAGTAGAAATGGGACAAATGAGCAGTTCTTC,.,12,TRBJ2-1,.,TRBV19
CASGIAGANVLTF,TGTGCCAGTGGTATCGCTGGGGCCAACGTCCTGACTTTC,.,13,TRBJ2-6,once,TRBV2
CASSAAVSTDTQYF,TGTGCCAGCAGTGCGGCCGTTTCCACAGATACGCAGTATTTT,.,14,TRBJ2-3,.,TRBV2
CASSQTSAREQFF,TGCGCCAGCAGCCAAACTAGCGCTAGAGAGCAGTTCTTC,TRBD2,13,TRBJ2-1,.,TRBV5-1
CASTSGTSAYQETQYF,TGTGCCAGCACCTCCGGGACTAGCGCGTACCAAGAGACCCAGTACTTC,TRBD2,16,TRBJ2-5,.,TRBV9
CASSLHRGAYNEQFF,TGTGCCAGCAGTCTACACCGGGGTGCCTACAATGAGCAGTTCTTC,.,15,TRBJ2-1,.,TRBV27
CATSYSKGARGQPQHF,TGTGCCACCAGCTACTCAAAAGGGGCACGGGGACAGCCCCAGCATTTT,.,16,TRBJ1-5,.,TRBV15
CASRLQGYEQYF,TGCGCCAGCAGGCTTCAGGGCTACGAGCAGTACTTC,.,12,TRBJ2-7,.,TRBV5-1
CAPSPIYQHF,TGTGCTCCATCCCCGATCTACCAGCATTTT,.,10,TRBJ1-5,.,TRBV30
CASSHLLSSYEQYF,TGCGCCAGCAGCCACCTCCTTAGTAGCTACGAGCAGTACTTC,.,14,TRBJ2-7,.,TRBV4-1
CAWSATSGSYNEQFF,TGTGCCTGGAGTGCCACTAGCGGTTCCTACAATGAGCAGTTCTTC,TRBD2,15,TRBJ2-1,.,TRBV30
CSVLSPGQGSNYGYTF,TGCAGCGTCCTCTCTCCAGGACAGGGTTCAAACTATGGCTACACCTTC,TRBD1,16,TRBJ1-2,.,TRBV29-1
CSVVFGLGHNEQFF,TGCAGCGTTGTATTCGGGCTAGGCCACAATGAGCAGTTCTTC,.,14,TRBJ2-1,.,TRBV29-1
CASSPASGGVADTQYF,TGTGCCAGCAGCCCCGCTAGCGGGGGAGTGGCAGATACGCAGTATTTT,TRBD2,16,TRBJ2-3,.,TRBV7-6
CASSLFEIDGIQETQYF,TGTGCCAGCAGCTTATTTGAGATAGACGGCATTCAAGAGACCCAGTACTTC,.,17,TRBJ2-5,few,TRBV7-6
CSVEIRDRGLEQYF,TGCAGCGTTGAAATAAGAGACAGGGGGCTCGAGCAGTACTTC,TRBD1,14,TRBJ2-7,few,TRBV29-1
CASSLGTSGHSTDTQYF,TGTGCCAGCAGCTTGGGAACTAGCGGACATAGCACAGATACGCAGTATTTT,TRBD2,17,TRBJ2-3,medium-sized,TRBV5-6
CSARGEMGKEKLFF,TGCAGCGCCAGAGGGGAAATGGGGAAAGAAAAACTGTTTTTT,.,14,TRBJ1-4,.,TRBV29-1
CAWSVQGNTEAFF,TGTGCCTGGAGTGTACAGGGCAACACTGAAGCTTTCTTT,.,13,TRBJ1-1,.,TRBV30
CSAPRGDSTEAFF,TGCAGCGCTCCGAGGGGGGATAGTACTGAAGCTTTCTTT,.,13,TRBJ1-1,few,TRBV29-1
CASSLVIGDEQFF,TGTGCCAGCAGTTTAGTTATCGGCGATGAGCAGTTCTTC,.,13,TRBJ2-1,.,TRBV27
CASSLTPNPDTQYF,TGTGCCAGCAGCTTGACACCCAACCCAGATACGCAGTATTTT,.,14,TRBJ2-3,.,TRBV7-9
CSVGPPDRKPVNYGYTF,TGCAGCGTTGGCCCCCCGGACAGAAAACCCGTTAACTATGGCTACACCTTC,.,17,TRBJ1-2,.,TRBV29-1
CASSLQGPEQYF,TGTGCCAGCAGTCTACAGGGGCCCGAGCAGTACTTC,TRBD1,12,TRBJ2-7,.,TRBV6-6
CASSPVGRDGYTF,TGTGCCAGTAGTCCGGTGGGGCGGGATGGCTACACCTTC,.,13,TRBJ1-2,.,TRBV19
CASSQGGDGLYEQYF,TGCGCCAGCAGCCAAGGCGGGGATGGGCTCTACGAGCAGTACTTC,.,15,TRBJ2-7,.,TRBV4-3
CASSQQRGEDTGELFF,TGCGCCAGCAGCCAACAACGGGGGGAGGACACCGGGGAGCTGTTTTTT,TRBD2,16,TRBJ2-2,.,TRBV4-1
CASSPLMAAEAFF,TGTGCCAGCAGCCCCCTTATGGCAGCTGAAGCTTTCTTT,.,13,TRBJ1-1,.,TRBV5-4
CASSLEPQGWENYGYTF,TGTGCCAGCAGCTTGGAACCACAGGGCTGGGAAAACTATGGCTACACCTTC,.,17,TRBJ1-2,.,TRBV5-6
CSDEPIGHPAFF,TGCAGCGACGAACCCATCGGGCACCCAGCTTTCTTT,.,12,TRBJ1-1,.,TRBV29-1
CASGPSAGETYNEQFF,TGTGCCAGCGGACCCTCGGCGGGGGAAACCTACAATGAGCAGTTCTTC,TRBD2,16,TRBJ2-1,.,TRBV27
CASSLSPGASYNEQFF,TGTGCCAGCAGTTTATCGCCAGGGGCTTCCTACAATGAGCAGTTCTTC,.,16,TRBJ2-1,.,TRBV27
CSVVAYTEAFF,TGCAGCGTTGTTGCTTACACTGAAGCTTTCTTT,.,11,TRBJ1-1,few,TRBV29-1
CASSLTGTGGNQPQHF,TGTGCCAGTAGTCTGACCGGGACAGGGGGCAATCAGCCCCAGCATTTT,TRBD1,16,TRBJ1-5,.,TRBV19
CSVEDGSVGVDYGYTF,TGCAGCGTTGAAGACGGTTCGGTGGGGGTAGACTATGGCTACACCTTC,.,16,TRBJ1-2,few,TRBV29-1
CASSQDYRSSYNSPLHF,TGCGCCAGCAGCCAAGATTATAGGAGCTCCTATAATTCACCCCTCCACTTT,.,17,TRBJ1-6,.,TRBV4-3
CASSLSVPGRTYEQYF,TGTGCCAGCAGCCTCTCCGTTCCGGGAAGAACCTACGAGCAGTACTTC,.,16,TRBJ2-7,.,TRBV16
CASSLQGDYGYTF,TGTGCCAGCAGTCTACAGGGTGACTATGGCTACACCTTC,.,13,TRBJ1-2,.,TRBV6-6
CASSGPKQAWGTEAFF,TGTGCCAGCAGCGGGCCTAAACAGGCTTGGGGCACTGAAGCTTTCTTT,.,16,TRBJ1-1,few,TRBV11-2
CSVEGQGNYGYTF,TGCAGCGTTGAGGGGCAGGGGAACTATGGCTACACCTTC,.,13,TRBJ1-2,.,TRBV29-1
CASSLRTDNGYTF,TGTGCCAGCAGCTTGCGAACGGACAATGGCTACACCTTC,.,13,TRBJ1-2,.,TRBV7-9
CAWTPGTSSYEQYF,TGTGCCTGGACACCCGGGACTAGCTCCTACGAGCAGTACTTC,TRBD2,14,TRBJ2-7,.,TRBV30
CASSQEPRSGTRNTEAFF,TGCGCCAGCAGCCAAGAACCACGAAGCGGGACAAGAAACACTGAAGCTTTCTTT,.,18,TRBJ1-1,few,TRBV4-3
CAWNLLGTGYNSPLHF,TGTGCCTGGAACTTGCTCGGGACAGGATATAATTCACCCCTCCACTTT,TRBD1,16,TRBJ1-6,.,TRBV30